The clone carrying this TCR beta chain was seen once. What it binds is unknown. V was pared by 1 base and J by 6 bases, with 9 bases between. From germline, CDR1 is SQVTM and CDR2 ANQGSEA. This CDR3 region has 13 residues. The data derive from a study of CD8+ T cells in alopecia areata. Background on the study: For the treated group, dosing was oral tofacitinib at 5 to 10 mg twice daily. Broader study findings: Scalp data also include sequences from resident alphabeta T cells of normal skin.

RNA was extracted and reverse transcribed into cDNA as the sequencing template. TCRdb's copy holds only in-frame clones and misses some; the assay was immunoSEQ multiplex PCR. The sample holds under 200,000 clones; roughly 60% are singletons and the top ten take 14%. Treatment specified: oral pan-JAK inhibitor, 5-10 mg twice daily. PBMCs served as the source from which CD4+ and CD8+ T cells were sorted. The source is a human donor with alopecia areata. The chain uses TRBV29-1 and TRBJ2-2, with D uncertain. The sequencing used CD4+ T cells sorted from blood, collected at week 24, from a patient treated with tofacitinib. This CDR3 is CSVEVRGAGELFF. CDR3 nucleotide sequence: TGCAGCGTTGAAGTCAGAGGCGCCGGGGAGCTGTTTTTT.